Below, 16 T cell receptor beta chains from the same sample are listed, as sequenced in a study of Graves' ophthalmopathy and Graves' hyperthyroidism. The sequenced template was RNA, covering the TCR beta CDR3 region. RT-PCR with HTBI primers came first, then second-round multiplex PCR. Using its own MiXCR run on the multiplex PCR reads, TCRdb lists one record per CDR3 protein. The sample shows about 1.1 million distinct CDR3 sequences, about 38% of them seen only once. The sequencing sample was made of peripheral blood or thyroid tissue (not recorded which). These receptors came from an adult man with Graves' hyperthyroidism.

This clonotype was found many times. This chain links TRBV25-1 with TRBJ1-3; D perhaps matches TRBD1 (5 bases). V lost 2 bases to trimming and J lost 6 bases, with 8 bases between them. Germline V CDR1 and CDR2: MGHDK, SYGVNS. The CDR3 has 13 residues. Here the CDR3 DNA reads TGTGCCAGCAGTGAACAGGGCGTAAACACCATATATTTT. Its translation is CASSEQGVNTIYF.

CDR3 bases: TGTGCCAGCAGCACCCGGCAGGGGGCTATCACTGAAGCTTTCTTT. It yields the protein CASSTRQGAITEAFF. V and J are TRBV7-9 and TRBJ1-1, with TRBD1 matching over 8 bases. With 5 bases clipped from V and 4 bases from J, the junction kept 9 bases outside the gene matches. Per the germline V gene, CDR1 is SEHNR and CDR2 is FQNEAQ (reference sequence). This CDR3 is built from 15 residues.

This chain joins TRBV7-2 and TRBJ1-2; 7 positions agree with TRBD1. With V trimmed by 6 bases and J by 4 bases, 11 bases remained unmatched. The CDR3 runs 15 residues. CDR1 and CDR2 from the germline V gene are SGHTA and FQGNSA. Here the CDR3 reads CASSPGTASSYGYTF. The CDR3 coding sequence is TGTGCCAGCAGTCCAGGGACAGCCAGCTCCTATGGCTACACCTTC.

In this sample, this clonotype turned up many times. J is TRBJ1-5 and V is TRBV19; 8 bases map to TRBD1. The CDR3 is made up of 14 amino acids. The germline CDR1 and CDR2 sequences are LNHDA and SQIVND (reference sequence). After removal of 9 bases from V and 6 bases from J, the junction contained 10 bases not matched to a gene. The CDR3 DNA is TGTGCCAGCAGCTTCGGACAGGGAGGTCAGCCCCAGCATTTT. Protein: CASSFGQGGQPQHF.

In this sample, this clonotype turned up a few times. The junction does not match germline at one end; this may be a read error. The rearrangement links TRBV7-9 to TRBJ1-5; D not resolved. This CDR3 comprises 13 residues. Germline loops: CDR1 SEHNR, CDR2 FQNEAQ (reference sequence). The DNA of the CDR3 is TGTGCCAGTAGCTTAGATTTCCGTGGGCCCCAGCATTTT. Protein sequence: CASSLDFRGPQHF.

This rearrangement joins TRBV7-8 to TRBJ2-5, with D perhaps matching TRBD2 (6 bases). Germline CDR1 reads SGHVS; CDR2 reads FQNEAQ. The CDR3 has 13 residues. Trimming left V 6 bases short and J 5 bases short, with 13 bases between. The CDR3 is CASRSGGKETQYF. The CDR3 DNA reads TGTGCCAGCAGGTCTGGGGGGAAGGAGACCCAGTACTTC.

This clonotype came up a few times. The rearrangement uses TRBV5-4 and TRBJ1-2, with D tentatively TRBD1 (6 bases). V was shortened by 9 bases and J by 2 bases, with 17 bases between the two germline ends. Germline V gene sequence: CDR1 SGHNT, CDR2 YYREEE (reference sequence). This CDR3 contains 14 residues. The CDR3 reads CATVSSDRNYGYTF. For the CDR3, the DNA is TGTGCCACCGTCTCGTCGGACAGAAACTATGGCTACACCTTC.

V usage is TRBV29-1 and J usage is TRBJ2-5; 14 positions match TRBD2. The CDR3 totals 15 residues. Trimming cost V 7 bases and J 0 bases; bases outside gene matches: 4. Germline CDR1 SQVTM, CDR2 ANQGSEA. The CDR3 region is CSAGTSGGHQETQYF. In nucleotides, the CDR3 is TGCAGCGCCGGGACTAGCGGGGGCCACCAAGAGACCCAGTACTTC.

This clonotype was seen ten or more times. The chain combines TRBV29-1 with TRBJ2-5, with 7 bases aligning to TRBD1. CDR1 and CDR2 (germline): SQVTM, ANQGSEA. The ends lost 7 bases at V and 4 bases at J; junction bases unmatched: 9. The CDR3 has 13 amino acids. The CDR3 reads CSGSDRDLETQYF. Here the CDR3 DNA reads TGCAGCGGTAGCGACAGGGATTTAGAGACCCAGTACTTC.

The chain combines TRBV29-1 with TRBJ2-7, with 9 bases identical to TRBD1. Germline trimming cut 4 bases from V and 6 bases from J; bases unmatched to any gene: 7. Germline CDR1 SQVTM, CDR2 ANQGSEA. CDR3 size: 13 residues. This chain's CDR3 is CSVGRTGAPEQYF. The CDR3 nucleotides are TGCAGCGTTGGGAGGACAGGGGCTCCCGAGCAGTACTTC.

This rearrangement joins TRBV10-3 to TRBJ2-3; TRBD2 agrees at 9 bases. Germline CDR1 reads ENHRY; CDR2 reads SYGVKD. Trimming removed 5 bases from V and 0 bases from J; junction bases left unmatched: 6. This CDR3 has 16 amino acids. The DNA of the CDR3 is TGTGCCATCAGTCGATCACTAGCGGGTAGCACAGATACGCAGTATTTT. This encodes CAISRSLAGSTDTQYF.

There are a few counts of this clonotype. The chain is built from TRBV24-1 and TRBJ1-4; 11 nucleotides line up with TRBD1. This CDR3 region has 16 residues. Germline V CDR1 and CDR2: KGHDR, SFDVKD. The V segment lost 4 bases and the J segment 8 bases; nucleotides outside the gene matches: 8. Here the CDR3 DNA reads TGTGCCACCAGTGACCCGCCGGGACAGGGGGACGAAAAACTGTTTTTT. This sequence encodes CATSDPPGQGDEKLFF.

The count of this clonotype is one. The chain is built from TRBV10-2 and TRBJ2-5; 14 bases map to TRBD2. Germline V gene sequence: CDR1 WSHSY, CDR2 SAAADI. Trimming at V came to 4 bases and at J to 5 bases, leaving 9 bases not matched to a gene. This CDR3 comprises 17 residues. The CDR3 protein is CASSALTSGRAEETQYF. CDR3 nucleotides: TGCGCCAGCAGTGCCCTGACTAGCGGGAGGGCCGAGGAGACCCAGTACTTC.

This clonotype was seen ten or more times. The CDR3 loop is CAISPDSNQPQHF. CDR3 nucleotides: TGTGCCATCAGTCCCGATAGCAATCAGCCCCAGCATTTT. This rearrangement joins TRBV10-3 to TRBJ1-5; no clear D. The V and J ends lost 5 bases and 0 bases respectively, with 5 bases between them. Looked up from germline, CDR1 is ENHRY and CDR2 is SYGVKD. This CDR3 has 13 amino acids.

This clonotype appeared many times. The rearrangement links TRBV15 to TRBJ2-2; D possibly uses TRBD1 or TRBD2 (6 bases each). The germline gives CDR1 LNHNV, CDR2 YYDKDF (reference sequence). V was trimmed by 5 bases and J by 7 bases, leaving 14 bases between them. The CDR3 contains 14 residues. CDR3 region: CATSANGGRGELFF. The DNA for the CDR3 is TGTGCCACCAGCGCCAACGGGGGCCGCGGGGAGCTGTTTTTT.

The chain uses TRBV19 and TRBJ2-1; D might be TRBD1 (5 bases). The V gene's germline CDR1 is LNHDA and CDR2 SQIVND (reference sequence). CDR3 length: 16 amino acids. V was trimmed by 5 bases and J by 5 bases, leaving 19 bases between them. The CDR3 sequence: CASSQSRGRVNNEQFF. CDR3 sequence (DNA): TGTGCCAGTAGTCAAAGTCGTGGCAGGGTGAACAATGAGCAGTTCTTC.